The next 29 T cell receptor beta chains were all read from a single sample in a study of CDR3 diversity in severe acne. One entry per CDR3 protein, called by TCRdb with MiXCR from the PCR reads. This sample has 65,000 to 95,000 distinct CDR3 sequences; about 54% occur once, and the top ten carry around an eighth. Sample: blood. All receptors derive from a male donor in good health, without acne.

This clonotype was counted at least ten times. The V and J genes are TRBV4-1 and TRBJ1-1; TRBD1 agrees at 7 bases. CDR1 is MGHRA and CDR2 is YSYEKL in the germline V gene. The ends lost 5 bases at V and 12 bases at J; junction bases unmatched: 9. There are 12 residues in the CDR3. CDR3 amino acids: CASSGNGQVSFF. The CDR3, as DNA: TGCGCCAGCAGCGGAAATGGACAGGTTTCTTTCTTT.

The chain recombines TRBV7-9 with TRBJ2-7; maybe TRBD2 (6 bases). The germline V gene has CDR1 SEHNR and CDR2 FQNEAQ (reference sequence). The CDR3 spans 17 residues. Between the trimmed V and J ends, which lost 4 bases and 2 bases, there was a span of 21 bases. The CDR3 DNA follows: TGTGCCAGCAGCTGGGACCGGGTGGAGGGTTACGCCTACGAGCAGTACTTC. Translating it yields CASSWDRVEGYAYEQYF.

CDR3 sequence (DNA): TGCAGTGCTAGAGGGCAGGGTTTGGTCACTGAAGCTTTCTTT. Translation gives CSARGQGLVTEAFF. The chain uses TRBV20-1 and TRBJ1-1; D is perhaps TRBD1 (5 bases). From germline, CDR1 is DFQATT and CDR2 SNEGSKA (reference sequence). Trimming cost V 1 base and J 4 bases, with 13 bases left between them. This CDR3 spans 14 amino acids.

The V and J genes are TRBV7-9 and TRBJ2-7; possibly TRBD1 for D (5 bases). The CDR3 has 13 residues. V lost 1 base and J 5 bases, leaving 9 bases between the germline ends. Germline V gives CDR1 SEHNR, CDR2 FQNEAQ (reference sequence). This CDR3 reads CASSLEGVHEQYF. CDR3 bases: TGTGCCAGCAGCTTAGAAGGGGTGCACGAGCAGTACTTC.

Here the CDR3 DNA reads TGTGCCAGCAGCGTTCAGGGAGGGACAGGTAGCAATCAGCCCCAGCATTTT. This encodes CASSVQGGTGSNQPQHF. The J gene is TRBJ1-5, the V gene TRBV9; 8 bases are shared with TRBD1. This CDR3 spans 17 amino acids. From germline, CDR1 is SGDLS and CDR2 YYNGEE. The ends lost 2 bases at V and 0 bases at J; junction bases unmatched: 7.

This chain's CDR3 is CASSLFPGTSGVEQYF. The CDR3, as DNA: TGTGCCAGCAGCCTATTCCCCGGGACTAGCGGTGTCGAGCAGTACTTC. The chain joins TRBV7-6 to TRBJ2-7; 11 nucleotides line up with TRBD2. The junction had 12 bases not matched to a gene; V was cut back by 5 bases and J by 6 bases. CDR1 is SGHVS and CDR2 is FNYEAQ in the germline V gene. This CDR3 is 16 amino acids long.

About this clonotype itself: Sequence at one end of the junction differs from germline and may be a read error. The chain has TRBV28 and TRBJ1-5; unclear D gene. The CDR3 contains 15 residues. CDR1 MDHEN and CDR2 SYDVKM come from the germline V gene. CDR3 loop: CASSLELGSNEPQHF. Written as DNA, the CDR3 is TGTGCCAGCAGCTTAGAGCTCGGGAGCAATGAGCCCCAGCATTTT.

Ten or more counts support this clonotype. V is TRBV24-1 and J is TRBJ1-1, with 7 positions matching TRBD1. The V gene's germline CDR1 is KGHDR and CDR2 SFDVKD. The CDR3 has 13 residues. J gave up 3 bases and V 5 bases, and 2 bases lay outside the gene matches. The CDR3 loop is CATSGGQHTEAFF. Written as DNA, the CDR3 is TGTGCCACCAGTGGGGGACAGCACACTGAAGCTTTCTTT.

This clonotype has a count of ten or more. Relative to the germline gene, one junction end is altered; a read error may explain this. The chain employs TRBV2 and TRBJ2-3; D not resolved. From germline, CDR1 is SNHLY and CDR2 FYNNEI. The CDR3 consists of 12 residues. As DNA, the CDR3 is TGTGCCAGCAGTTTCACGGAAGATTCGCAGTATTTT. The encoded protein is CASSFTEDSQYF.

This chain connects TRBV10-3 to TRBJ1-5, with D possibly matching TRBD1 (6 bases). CDR1 ENHRY and CDR2 SYGVKD come from the germline V gene. The CDR3 covers 15 residues. V lost 2 bases, J lost 0 bases, and 8 bases lay in between. The CDR3 region is CAISEGTHSNQPQHF. In DNA, the CDR3 is TGTGCCATCAGTGAGGGGACACATAGCAATCAGCCCCAGCATTTT.

The chain employs TRBV20-1 and TRBJ2-5; D is ambiguous. The CDR3 runs to 12 residues. Germline-derived CDR1 and CDR2 are DFQATT and SNEGSKA (reference sequence). Trimming removed 5 bases at V and 2 bases at J, with 9 bases between. The CDR3 loop reads CSAGKTQETQYF. Written as DNA, the CDR3 is TGCAGTGCTGGAAAAACGCAAGAGACCCAGTACTTC.

As regards this clonotype: At one boundary the junction diverges from the germline segment, which might be a read error. The genes are TRBV7-3 and TRBJ1-1; a possible D gene is TRBD1 (5 bases). CDR3 length: 14 residues. Germline-derived CDR1 and CDR2 are SGHTA and FQGTGA. CDR3 DNA sequence: TGTGCCAGCAGCTTACTAGGGGCGAACGCTGAAGCTTTCTTT. Translating gives CASSLLGANAEAFF.

In its sample, this clonotype was seen many times. The rearrangement links TRBV2 to TRBJ1-2, with D unclear. Germline values: CDR1 SNHLY, CDR2 FYNNEI. Trimming pared 5 bases from V and 7 bases from J, leaving 17 bases between. There are 14 residues in the CDR3. CDR3 in amino acids: CASSRTRINRGYTF. In DNA form, the CDR3 reads TGTGCCAGCAGTAGAACAAGGATAAACCGTGGCTACACCTTC.

CDR3 bases: TGTGCCAGCAGTGTGGTGGGACAGGGGTATGGCTACACCTTC. Translating gives CASSVVGQGYGYTF. The chain links TRBV2 to TRBJ1-2, with TRBD1 matching 10 bases. V was clipped by 4 bases and J by 5 bases; unmatched bases: 4. This CDR3 region has 14 residues. Germline assignment: CDR1 SNHLY and CDR2 FYNNEI.

The V and J genes are TRBV20-1 and TRBJ2-7, with 10 bases fitting TRBD1. The CDR3 spans 13 residues. After removal of 5 bases from V and 3 bases from J, the junction contained 4 bases not matched to a gene. CDR1 is DFQATT, CDR2 SNEGSKA, per germline (reference sequence). In DNA form, the CDR3 reads TGCAGTGCTCCGAGGACAGGGGGCTACGAGCAGTACTTC. It specifies CSAPRTGGYEQYF.

Note on this clonotype: This clone may be a read error of a much larger clone one base away. The V and J genes are TRBV5-4 and TRBJ2-5; D is unclear. Germline V gene sequence: CDR1 SGHNT, CDR2 YYREEE (reference sequence). The CDR3 contains 12 residues. CDR3 nucleotides: TGTGCCAACAGCGACCGCTCAGAGACCCAGTACTTC. Translation: CANSDRSETQYF.

Concerning this clonotype itself: Germline and junction disagree at one end, which may indicate a read error. DNA of the CDR3: TGCTCCAGCAGCTTGGGCTACACCTTC. It is translated as CSSSLGYTF. V usage is TRBV5-1 and J usage is TRBJ1-2; the D is unclear. Per the germline V gene, CDR1 is SGHRS and CDR2 is YFSETQ. This CDR3 has 9 residues.

The rearrangement links TRBV7-2 to TRBJ2-3; D is possibly TRBD1 or TRBD2 (7 bases each). The ends were cut back, 5 bases at V and 5 bases at J, with 17 bases in the middle. The CDR3 is made up of 15 amino acids. From germline, CDR1 is SGHTA and CDR2 FQGNSA. CDR3 coding DNA: TGTGCCAGCAGCCGAGCAGGGGGGGCATTAGATACGCAGTATTTT. This gives the protein CASSRAGGALDTQYF.

In this sample, this clonotype is medium-sized. The chain carries TRBV12-3 or TRBV12-4 and TRBJ2-5; D perhaps matches TRBD1 (6 bases). The CDR3 totals 13 residues. V was shortened by 7 bases and J by 2 bases, with 11 bases between the two germline ends. CDR3 in amino acids: CASTPTGQETQYF. CDR3 nucleotides: TGTGCCAGCACCCCGACAGGACAAGAGACCCAGTACTTC.

This clonotype was detected only once. This chain uses TRBV2 with TRBJ1-2; D is perhaps TRBD1 (5 bases). The germline V gene has CDR1 SNHLY and CDR2 FYNNEI. V was pared by 8 bases and J by 4 bases, with 14 bases between. The CDR3 runs to 13 residues. The CDR3 nucleotides read TGTGCCAGCGCTTTCGGGACTAGCTATGGCTACACCTTC. Translated: CASAFGTSYGYTF. Using reference TRBV2 and TRBJ1-2 for the parts outside the CDR3, the full variable domain is EPEVTQTPSHQVTQMGQEVILRCVPISNHLYFYWYRQILGQKVEFLVSFYNNEISEKSEIFDDQFSVERPDGSNFTLKIRSTKLEDSAMYFCASAFGTSYGYTFGSGTRLTVV.

The CDR3 protein is CASSLTGAGATQHF. CDR3 in DNA: TGTGCCAGCAGTTTAACGGGGGCCGGGGCGACCCAGCATTTT. The chain joins TRBV12-3 or TRBV12-4 to TRBJ1-5; D is possibly TRBD1 (6 bases). Trimming stripped 2 bases from V and 11 bases from J, with 16 bases between. The CDR3 runs 14 residues.

The gene calls are TRBV9 and TRBJ1-1; D is unresolved. This CDR3 comprises 13 residues. The V end lost 3 bases, the J end lost 4 bases, and 10 bases lay between the germline ends. Germline CDR1 reads SGDLS; CDR2 reads YYNGEE. The CDR3 is CASSGPGSTEAFF. The CDR3 DNA sequence: TGTGCCAGCAGCGGGCCGGGGAGCACTGAAGCTTTCTTT.

The CDR3: CASSSSQDRGNSPLHF. The CDR3 region has the DNA TGTGCCAGCAGCTCCAGCCAGGACAGGGGCAATTCACCCCTCCACTTT. The chain couples TRBV7-9 to TRBJ1-6, with 9 positions matching TRBD1. V lost 4 bases to trimming and J lost 7 bases; unmatched junction nucleotides: 8. The CDR3 length is 16 residues. The germline CDR1 and CDR2 sequences are SEHNR and FQNEAQ (reference sequence).

The chain combines TRBV7-9 with TRBJ2-5, with D unclear. The J call may be wrong; the DNA end is better matched by TRBJ2-1. Germline assignment: CDR1 SEHNR and CDR2 FQNEAQ (reference sequence). The CDR3 is 14 amino acids. The CDR3 nucleotides read TGTGCCAGCAGCTTCTCCTGGGCCGCCAATGAGCAGTTCTTC. It codes for CASSFSWAANEQFF.

The chain combines TRBV20-1 with TRBJ2-7, with 12 bases matching TRBD2. CDR3 size: 14 residues. V lost 5 bases to trimming and J lost 2 bases; unmatched junction nucleotides: 4. The V gene's germline CDR1 is DFQATT and CDR2 SNEGSKA (reference sequence). For the CDR3, the DNA is TGCAGTGCTTTACTAGCGGGGGGCCCCTACGAGCAGTACTTC. It specifies CSALLAGGPYEQYF.

The J gene is TRBJ2-7, the V gene TRBV20-1; 9 nucleotides align to TRBD2. Germline assignment: CDR1 DFQATT and CDR2 SNEGSKA (reference sequence). The CDR3 spans 14 residues. Unmatched junction bases numbered 7, after V lost 0 bases and J lost 7 bases. CDR3 in DNA: TGCAGTGCTAGAGATCCTAGCGGGGCCCAAGAGCAGTACTTC. Translated, it gives CSARDPSGAQEQYF.

The rearrangement links TRBV29-1 to TRBJ2-7, with 8 bases that match TRBD2. V lost 6 bases, J lost 3 bases, and 7 bases stayed unmatched. This CDR3 spans 13 amino acids. Germline V gene sequence: CDR1 SQVTM, CDR2 ANQGSEA. The CDR3 DNA reads TGCAGCGTAGGAGGACTAGCCAACTACGAGCAGTACTTC. Translating gives CSVGGLANYEQYF.

This clonotype appeared many times. The chain couples TRBV28 to TRBJ2-7; D ambiguous. CDR1 and CDR2 (germline): MDHEN, SYDVKM. V dropped 7 bases and J dropped 2 bases, with 15 bases sitting between them. This CDR3 spans 14 amino acids. CDR3 DNA sequence: TGTGCCAGCATGGCCGGACGTCCTACCTACGAGCAGTACTTC. It encodes CASMAGRPTYEQYF.

As regards this clonotype: At one boundary the junction diverges from the germline segment, which might be a read error. The J gene is TRBJ1-3, the V gene TRBV19; D is uncertain. The length of the CDR3 is 16 residues. Germline values: CDR1 LNHDA, CDR2 SQIVND (reference sequence). CDR3 protein: CASTLMGSTSGNTIYF. CDR3 DNA: TGTGCTAGTACTTTGATGGGAAGCACCTCTGGAAACACCATATATTTT.